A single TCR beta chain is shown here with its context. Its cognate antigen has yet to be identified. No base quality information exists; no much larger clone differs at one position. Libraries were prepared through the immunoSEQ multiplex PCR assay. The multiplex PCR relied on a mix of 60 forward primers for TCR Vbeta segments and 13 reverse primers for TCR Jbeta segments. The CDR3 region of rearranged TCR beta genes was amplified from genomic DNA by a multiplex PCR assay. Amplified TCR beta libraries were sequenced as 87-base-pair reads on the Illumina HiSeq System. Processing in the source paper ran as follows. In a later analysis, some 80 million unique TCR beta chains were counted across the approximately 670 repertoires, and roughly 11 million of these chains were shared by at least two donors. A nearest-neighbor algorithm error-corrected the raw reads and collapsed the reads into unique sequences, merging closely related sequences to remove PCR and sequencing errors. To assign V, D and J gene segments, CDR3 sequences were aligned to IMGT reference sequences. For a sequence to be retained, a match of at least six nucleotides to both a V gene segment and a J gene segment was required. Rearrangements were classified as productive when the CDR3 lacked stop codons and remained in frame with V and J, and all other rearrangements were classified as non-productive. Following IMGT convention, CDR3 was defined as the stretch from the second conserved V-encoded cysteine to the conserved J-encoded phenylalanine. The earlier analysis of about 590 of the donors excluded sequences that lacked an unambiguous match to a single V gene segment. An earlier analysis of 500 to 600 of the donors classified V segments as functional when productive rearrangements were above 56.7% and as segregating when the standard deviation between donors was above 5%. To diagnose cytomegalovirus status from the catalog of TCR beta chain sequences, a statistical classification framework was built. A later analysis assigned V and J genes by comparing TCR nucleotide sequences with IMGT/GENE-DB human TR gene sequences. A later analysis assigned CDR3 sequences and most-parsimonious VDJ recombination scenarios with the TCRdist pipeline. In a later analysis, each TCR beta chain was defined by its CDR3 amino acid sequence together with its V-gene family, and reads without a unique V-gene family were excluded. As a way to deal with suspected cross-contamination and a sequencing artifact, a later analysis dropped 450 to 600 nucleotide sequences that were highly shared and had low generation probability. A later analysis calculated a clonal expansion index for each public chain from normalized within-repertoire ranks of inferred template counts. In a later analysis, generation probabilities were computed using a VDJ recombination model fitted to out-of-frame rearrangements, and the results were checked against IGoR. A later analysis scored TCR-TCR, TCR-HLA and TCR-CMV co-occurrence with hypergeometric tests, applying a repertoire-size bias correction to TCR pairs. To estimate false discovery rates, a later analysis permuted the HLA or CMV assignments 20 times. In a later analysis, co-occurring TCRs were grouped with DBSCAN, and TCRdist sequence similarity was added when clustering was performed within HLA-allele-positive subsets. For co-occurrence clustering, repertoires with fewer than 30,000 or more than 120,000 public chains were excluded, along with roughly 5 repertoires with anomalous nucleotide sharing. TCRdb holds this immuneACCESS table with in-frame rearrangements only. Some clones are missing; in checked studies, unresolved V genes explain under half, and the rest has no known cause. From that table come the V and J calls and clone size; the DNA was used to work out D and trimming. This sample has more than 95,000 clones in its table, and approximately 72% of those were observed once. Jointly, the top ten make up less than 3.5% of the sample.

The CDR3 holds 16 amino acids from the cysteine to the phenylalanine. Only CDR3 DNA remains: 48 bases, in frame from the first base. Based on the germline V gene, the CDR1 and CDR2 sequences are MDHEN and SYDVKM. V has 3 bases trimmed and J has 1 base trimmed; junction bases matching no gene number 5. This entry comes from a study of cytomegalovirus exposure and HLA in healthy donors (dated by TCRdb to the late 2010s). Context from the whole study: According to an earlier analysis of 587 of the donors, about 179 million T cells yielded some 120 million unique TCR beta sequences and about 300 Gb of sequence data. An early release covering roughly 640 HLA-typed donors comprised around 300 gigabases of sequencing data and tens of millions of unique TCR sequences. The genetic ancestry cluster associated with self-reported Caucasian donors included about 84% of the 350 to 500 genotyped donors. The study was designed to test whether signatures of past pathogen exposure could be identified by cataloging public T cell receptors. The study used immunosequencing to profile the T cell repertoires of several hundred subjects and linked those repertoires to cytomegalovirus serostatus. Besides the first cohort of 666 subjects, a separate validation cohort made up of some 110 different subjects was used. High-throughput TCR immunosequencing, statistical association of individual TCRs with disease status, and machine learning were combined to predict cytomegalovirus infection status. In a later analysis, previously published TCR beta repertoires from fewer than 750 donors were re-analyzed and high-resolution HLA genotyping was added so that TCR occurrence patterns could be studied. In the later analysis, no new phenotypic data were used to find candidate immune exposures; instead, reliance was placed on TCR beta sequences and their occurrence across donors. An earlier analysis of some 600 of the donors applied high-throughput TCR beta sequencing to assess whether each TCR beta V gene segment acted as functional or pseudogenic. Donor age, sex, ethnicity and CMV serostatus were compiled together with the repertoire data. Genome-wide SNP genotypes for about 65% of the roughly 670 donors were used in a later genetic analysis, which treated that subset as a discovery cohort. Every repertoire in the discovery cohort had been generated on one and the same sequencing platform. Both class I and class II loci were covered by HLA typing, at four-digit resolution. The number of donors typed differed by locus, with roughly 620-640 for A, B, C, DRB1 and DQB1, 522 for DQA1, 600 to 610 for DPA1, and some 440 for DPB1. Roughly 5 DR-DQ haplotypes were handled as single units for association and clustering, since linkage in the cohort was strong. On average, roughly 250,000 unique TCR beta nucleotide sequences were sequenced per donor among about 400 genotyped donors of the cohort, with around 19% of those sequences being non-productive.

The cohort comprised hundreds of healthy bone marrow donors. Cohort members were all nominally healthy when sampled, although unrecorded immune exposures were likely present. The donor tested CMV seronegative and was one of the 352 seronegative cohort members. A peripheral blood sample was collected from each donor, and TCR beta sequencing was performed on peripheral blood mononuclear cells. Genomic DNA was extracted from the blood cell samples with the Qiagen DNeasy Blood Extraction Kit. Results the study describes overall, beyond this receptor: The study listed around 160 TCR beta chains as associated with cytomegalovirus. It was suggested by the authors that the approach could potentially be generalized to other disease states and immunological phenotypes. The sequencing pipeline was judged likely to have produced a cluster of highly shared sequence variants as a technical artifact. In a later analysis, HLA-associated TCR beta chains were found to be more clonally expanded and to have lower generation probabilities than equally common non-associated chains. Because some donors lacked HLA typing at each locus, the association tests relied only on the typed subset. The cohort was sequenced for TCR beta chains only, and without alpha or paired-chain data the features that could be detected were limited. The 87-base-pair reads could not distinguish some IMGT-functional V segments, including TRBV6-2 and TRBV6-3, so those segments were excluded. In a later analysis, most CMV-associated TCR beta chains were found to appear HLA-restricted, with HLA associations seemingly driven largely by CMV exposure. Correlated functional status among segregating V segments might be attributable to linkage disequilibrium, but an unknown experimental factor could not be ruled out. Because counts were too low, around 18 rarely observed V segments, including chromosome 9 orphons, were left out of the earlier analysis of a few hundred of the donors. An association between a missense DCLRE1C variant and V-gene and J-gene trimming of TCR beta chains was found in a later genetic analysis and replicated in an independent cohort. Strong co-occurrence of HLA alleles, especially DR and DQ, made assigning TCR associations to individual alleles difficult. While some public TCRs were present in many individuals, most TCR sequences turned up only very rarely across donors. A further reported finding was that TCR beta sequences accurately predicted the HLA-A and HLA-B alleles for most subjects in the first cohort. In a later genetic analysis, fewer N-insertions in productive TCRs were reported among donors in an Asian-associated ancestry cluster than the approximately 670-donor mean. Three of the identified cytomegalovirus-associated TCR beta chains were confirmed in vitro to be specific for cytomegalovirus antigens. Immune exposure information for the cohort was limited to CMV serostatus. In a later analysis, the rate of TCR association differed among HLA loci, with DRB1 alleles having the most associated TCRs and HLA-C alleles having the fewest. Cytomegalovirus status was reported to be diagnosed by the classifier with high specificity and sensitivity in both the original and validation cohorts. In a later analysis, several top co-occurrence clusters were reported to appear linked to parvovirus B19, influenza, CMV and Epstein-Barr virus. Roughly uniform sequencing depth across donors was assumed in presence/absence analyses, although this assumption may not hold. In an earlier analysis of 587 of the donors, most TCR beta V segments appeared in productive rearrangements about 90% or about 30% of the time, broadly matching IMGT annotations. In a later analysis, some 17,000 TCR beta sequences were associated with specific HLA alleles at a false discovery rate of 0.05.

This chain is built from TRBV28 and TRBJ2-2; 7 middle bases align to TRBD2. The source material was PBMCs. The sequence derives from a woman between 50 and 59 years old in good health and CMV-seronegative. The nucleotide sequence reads TGTGCCAGCAGTTTCGGGCGCGGGAGGAACACCGGGGAGCTGTTTTTT. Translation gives CASSFGRGRNTGELFF.